This TCR beta chain was captured by sequencing in a study of T-cell reconstitution after alpha-beta-depleted transplantation in children. The study's findings and limits: Surviving recipient cells, namely T cells and thymic progenitors, were the source of high day-60 TCRbeta diversity in some patients. Alpha-beta T cells present about two months after transplant were reported to originate from several hundred expanded graft clones. At the one-year point after transplant, T-cell counts and TCRbeta diversity were found to come mostly from T cells that had been newly produced.

This clonotype has a handful of counts. Its antigen is undetermined. Per germline, CDR1 LGHNT and CDR2 FRNRAP. The CDR3 totals 16 residues. After removal of 5 bases from V and 0 bases from J, the junction contained 1 base not matched to a gene. A library of TCRbeta sequences, prepared with unique molecular identifiers, was generated. MiXCR was run by TCRdb on the PCR reads, yielding one entry per CDR3 protein. This table holds some 80,000 distinct CDR3 sequences, around 18% found once. The J gene is TRBJ2-2, the V gene TRBV12-5, with 12 bases aligning to TRBD2. The source of this sequence is a male patient between 2 and 10 years old who had a stem cell transplant for acute lymphoblastic leukemia, so the T cells may come from the graft donor. Sample: PBMCs, mostly from graft donor cells, taken 360 days after TCRalphabeta/CD19-depleted stem cell transplant. CDR3 loop: CASGRTSGTNTGELFF. CDR3 bases: TGTGCTAGTGGTCGGACTAGCGGGACGAACACCGGGGAGCTGTTTTTT. The entire variable domain, with the rest obtained from reference TRBV12-5 and TRBJ2-2, is as follows: DARVTQTPRHKVTEMGQEVTMRCQPILGHNTVFWYRQTMMQGLELLAYFRNRAPLDDSGMPKDRFSAEMPDATLATLKIQPSEPRDSAVYFCASGRTSGTNTGELFFGEGSRLTVL.